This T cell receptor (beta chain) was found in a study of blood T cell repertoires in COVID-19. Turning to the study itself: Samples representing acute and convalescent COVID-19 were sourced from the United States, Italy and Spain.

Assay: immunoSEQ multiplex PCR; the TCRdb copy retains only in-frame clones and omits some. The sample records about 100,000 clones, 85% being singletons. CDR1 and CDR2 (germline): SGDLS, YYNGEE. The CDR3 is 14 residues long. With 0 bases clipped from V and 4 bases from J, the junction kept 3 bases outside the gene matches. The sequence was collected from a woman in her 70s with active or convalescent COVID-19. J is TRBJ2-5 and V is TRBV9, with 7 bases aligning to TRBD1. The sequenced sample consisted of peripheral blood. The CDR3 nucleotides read TGTGCCAGCAGCGTAGACAGGGGTGGAGAGACCCAGTACTTC. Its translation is CASSVDRGGETQYF.